The 20 T cell receptor beta chains in this list originate from one sample, sequenced in a study of graft-versus-host responses after intestinal transplantation. Sequenced by immunoSEQ multiplex PCR; TCRdb stores in-frame clones only, minus some. The sample contains 98,000 or so clones, about 82% of which appear only once. Material: PBMCs, obtained 255 days after intestinal transplant. The receptors come from a human patient who received an intestinal transplant, so some T cells may come from the graft donor.

This clone was seen a single time. CDR3 loop: CASSQGGAMGTDTQYF. CDR3 nucleotides: TGCGCCAGCAGCCAAGGGGGAGCAATGGGGACAGATACGCAGTATTTT. The gene calls are TRBV4-1 and TRBJ2-3; TRBD2 is a possible D gene (5 bases). Trimming removed 1 base from V and 3 bases from J, with 14 bases in between. The CDR3 is 16 residues long. Germline-derived CDR1 and CDR2 are MGHRA and YSYEKL.

This clone was observed a single time. The chain has TRBV18 and TRBJ1-1; D uncertain. The V end lost 3 bases, the J end lost 3 bases, and 17 bases lay between the germline ends. The CDR3 length is 16 residues. Germline V gives CDR1 KGHSH, CDR2 LQKENI. The CDR3 spells CASSPHAGEIDTEAFF. The CDR3 region has the DNA TGTGCCAGCTCACCGCACGCAGGTGAGATCGACACTGAAGCTTTCTTT.

V usage is TRBV5-5 and J usage is TRBJ1-1; D is possibly TRBD1 (5 bases). The germline V gene encodes CDR1 SGHKS and CDR2 YYEKEE (reference sequence). Trimming pared 0 bases from V and 3 bases from J, leaving 12 bases between. This CDR3 has 15 amino acids. CDR3 sequence reads: CASSLAFRGYTEAFF. CDR3 nucleotides: TGTGCCAGCAGCTTGGCTTTTAGGGGCTACACTGAAGCTTTCTTT.

This clone appeared a few times. The chain couples TRBV28 to TRBJ2-7, with TRBD1 matching 9 bases. After removal of 4 bases from V and 4 bases from J, the junction contained 2 bases not matched to a gene. CDR1 is MDHEN and CDR2 is SYDVKM in the germline V gene. This CDR3 region has 13 residues. Here the CDR3 reads CASSSTGGYEQYF. The CDR3 nucleotides are TGTGCCAGCAGTTCGACAGGGGGTTACGAGCAGTACTTC.

This clone has more than one count but fewer than ten. The genes are TRBV18 and TRBJ2-6; weak D call: TRBD2 (5 bases). The germline V and J ends were trimmed by 3 bases and 0 bases, with 18 bases remaining between them. The CDR3 contains 19 residues. Looked up from germline, CDR1 is KGHSH and CDR2 is LQKENI. The CDR3 nucleotides read TGTGCCAGCTCACCTACGGGGAAGGCATTCCTCTCTGGGGCCAACGTCCTGACTTTC. This encodes CASSPTGKAFLSGANVLTF. The complete variable domain, with remaining parts taken from reference TRBV18 and TRBJ2-6, reads NAGVMQNPRHLVRRRGQEARLRCSPMKGHSHVYWYRQLPEEGLKFMVYLQKENIIDESGMPKERFSAEFPKEGPSILRIQQVVRGDSAAYFCASSPTGKAFLSGANVLTFGAGSRLTVL.

This clone was counted only a few times. This chain connects TRBV6-4 to TRBJ2-3, with D possibly being TRBD2 (5 bases). Germline assignment: CDR1 MRHNA and CDR2 SNTAGT. The CDR3 extends over 15 amino acids. V lost 10 bases and J lost 1, with 18 bases in between. The DNA of the CDR3 is TGTGCCACCAAGGTCGATGACGGGGGCACAGATACGCAGTATTTT. Its protein is CATKVDDGGTDTQYF.

The chain is built from TRBV2 and TRBJ2-7; 12 bases map to TRBD2. The CDR3 runs 15 residues. Trimming removed 6 bases from V and 4 bases from J; junction bases left unmatched: 7. Germline V gene lookup returns CDR1 SNHLY and CDR2 FYNNEI. The CDR3 DNA follows: TGTGCCAGCAGGAAGGAGACTAGCGGGAGTTACGAGCAGTACTTC. It specifies CASRKETSGSYEQYF. The variable domain in full, with the rest retrieved from reference TRBV2 and TRBJ2-7, is EPEVTQTPSHQVTQMGQEVILRCVPISNHLYFYWYRQILGQKVEFLVSFYNNEISEKSEIFDDQFSVERPDGSNFTLKIRSTKLEDSAMYFCASRKETSGSYEQYFGPGTRLTVT.

J is TRBJ2-1 and V is TRBV25-1, with D tentatively TRBD1 or TRBD2 (5 bases each). The germline CDR1 and CDR2 sequences are MGHDK and SYGVNS. The CDR3 length is 16 residues. V lost 3 bases to trimming and J lost 5 bases, with 17 bases between them. DNA of the CDR3: TGTGCCAGCAGTGATTCCACCGGGACGGAAAACAATGAGCAGTTCTTC. Translated: CASSDSTGTENNEQFF.

V usage is TRBV2 and J usage is TRBJ2-3; 11 bases agree with TRBD1. This CDR3 comprises 14 residues. CDR1 and CDR2 from the germline V gene are SNHLY and FYNNEI. V gave up 3 bases and J gave up 4 bases; unmatched junction bases: 0. Here the CDR3 DNA reads TGTGCCAGCAGTGAGGACAGGGGGCCAGATACGCAGTATTTT. Amino acid sequence: CASSEDRGPDTQYF.

The rearrangement links TRBV5-1 to TRBJ2-5; D could derive from TRBD1 or TRBD2 (6 bases each). V dropped 5 bases and J dropped 1 base, with 9 bases sitting between them. The germline V gene has CDR1 SGHRS and CDR2 YFSETQ. The CDR3 loop spans 13 amino acids. For the CDR3, the DNA is TGCGCCAGCAGGGAGGGGGTCCAAGAGACCCAGTACTTC. Translating gives CASREGVQETQYF.

This chain connects TRBV18 to TRBJ2-7; the D is unclear. The germline V and J ends were trimmed by 2 bases and 4 bases, with 9 bases remaining between them. There are 13 residues in the CDR3. Per germline, CDR1 KGHSH and CDR2 LQKENI. For the CDR3, the DNA is TGTGCCAGCTCACCAGGTGGGTTATACGAGCAGTACTTC. Residues: CASSPGGLYEQYF.

The chain links TRBV5-1 to TRBJ1-2; no reliable D call. Between the trimmed V and J ends, which lost 0 bases and 6 bases, there was a span of 21 bases. CDR3 size: 17 residues. Germline V gene sequence: CDR1 SGHRS, CDR2 YFSETQ. Written as DNA, the CDR3 is TGCGCCAGCAGCTTGGTGTGGTTAGGCAGAGATTCCAATGGCTACACCTTC. It yields the protein CASSLVWLGRDSNGYTF.

The sample holds one count of this clone. The rearrangement links TRBV6-6 to TRBJ1-5; perhaps TRBD1 as D (6 bases). CDR1 and CDR2 (germline): MNHNY, SVGAGI (reference sequence). The CDR3 spans 16 residues. V lost 4 bases and J lost 5, with 18 bases in between. The CDR3 nucleotides read TGTGCCAGCAGTTTCCACAGGGTCCTCTCGGATCAGCCCCAGCATTTT. Translation: CASSFHRVLSDQPQHF.

The V gene is TRBV6-5, the J gene TRBJ2-3, with D unresolved. The V gene's germline CDR1 is MNHEY and CDR2 SVGAGI. The CDR3 consists of 14 residues. V was pared by 6 bases and J by 0 bases, with 10 bases between. The CDR3 nucleotides read TGTGCCAGCAGCCCTCAGGCTAGCACAGATACGCAGTATTTT. The encoded protein is CASSPQASTDTQYF.

V is TRBV30 and J is TRBJ1-6, with a weak D call TRBD1 (6 bases). Trimming took off 8 bases at V and 7 bases at J, with 21 bases between the two ends. Germline values: CDR1 GTSNPN, CDR2 SVGIG (reference sequence). The CDR3 has 15 amino acids. DNA of the CDR3: TGTGCCGCAGTCTCCTCGGGGGCTCTGAATTCACCCCTCCACTTT. Its protein product is CAAVSSGALNSPLHF.

This rearrangement joins TRBV28 to TRBJ1-4; D remains unclear. Germline assignment: CDR1 MDHEN and CDR2 SYDVKM. The CDR3 has 12 amino acids. Trimming took off 3 bases at V and 10 bases at J, with 9 bases between the two ends. The DNA of the CDR3 is TGTGCCAGCAGTTTGACCCAAGGAAAACTGTTTTTT. It is translated as CASSLTQGKLFF.

The count of this clone is one. CDR3: CASSLGGATNEKLFF. For the CDR3, the DNA is TGTGCCAGCAGTTTGGGAGGGGCAACTAATGAAAAACTGTTTTTT. This chain links TRBV27 with TRBJ1-4; perhaps TRBD1 as D (5 bases). Trimming shortened V by 3 bases and J by 0 bases, and 8 bases separated the two germline ends. The CDR3 runs to 15 residues. The germline V gene encodes CDR1 MNHEY and CDR2 SMNVEV (reference sequence).

Only one count was recorded for this clone. The chain has TRBV5-1 and TRBJ2-5; D is perhaps TRBD2 (5 bases). There are 14 residues in the CDR3. Germline lookup yields CDR1 SGHRS and CDR2 YFSETQ. V was clipped by 0 bases and J by 5 bases, with 11 bases between them. The CDR3 DNA follows: TGCGCCAGCAGCTTGGCTAGTCGAGGGGAGACCCAGTACTTC. This encodes CASSLASRGETQYF. The entire variable domain, with the rest obtained from reference TRBV5-1 and TRBJ2-5, is as follows: KAGVTQTPRYLIKTRGQQVTLSCSPISGHRSVSWYQQTPGQGLQFLFEYFSETQRNKGNFPGRFSGRQFSNSRSEMNVSTLELGDSALYLCASSLASRGETQYFGPGTRLLVL.

This clone was observed a few times. The chain is built from TRBV14 and TRBJ1-4; D is perhaps TRBD1 (6 bases). This CDR3 region has 14 residues. Germline values: CDR1 SGHDN, CDR2 FVKESK. V was clipped by 5 bases and J by 6 bases, with 13 bases between them. The CDR3 is CASSRGGFDEKLFF. The CDR3 nucleotides are TGTGCCAGCAGCAGAGGGGGGTTTGATGAAAAACTGTTTTTT.

The chain links TRBV6-1 to TRBJ1-4; tentative D call: TRBD1 (5 bases). Germline CDR1 MNHNS, CDR2 SASEGT. The CDR3 is 15 residues long. V gave up 6 bases and J gave up 8 bases, with 19 bases separating them. CDR3 nucleotide sequence: TGTGCCAGCAGCGAGGGACGCGCGACCCCCGAAAAACTGTTTTTT. As protein: CASSEGRATPEKLFF.